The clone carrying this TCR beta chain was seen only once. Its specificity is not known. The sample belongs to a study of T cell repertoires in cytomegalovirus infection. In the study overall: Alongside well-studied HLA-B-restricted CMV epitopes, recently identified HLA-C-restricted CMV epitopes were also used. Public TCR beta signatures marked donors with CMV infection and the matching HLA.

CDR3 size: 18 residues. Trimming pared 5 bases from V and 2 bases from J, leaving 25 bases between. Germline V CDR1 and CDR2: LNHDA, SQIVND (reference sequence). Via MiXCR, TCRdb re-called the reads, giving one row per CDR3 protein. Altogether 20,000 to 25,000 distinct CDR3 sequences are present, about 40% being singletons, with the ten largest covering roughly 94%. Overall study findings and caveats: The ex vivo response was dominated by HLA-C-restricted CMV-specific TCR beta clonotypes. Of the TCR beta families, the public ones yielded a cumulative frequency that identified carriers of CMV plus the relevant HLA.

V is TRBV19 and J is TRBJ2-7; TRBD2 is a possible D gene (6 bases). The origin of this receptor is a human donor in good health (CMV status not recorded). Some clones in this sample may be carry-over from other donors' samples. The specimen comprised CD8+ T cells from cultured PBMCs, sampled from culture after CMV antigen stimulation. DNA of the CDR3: TGTGCCAGTAGTCCCATTAACGATGCCCCCCCGGGGGCCTACGAGCAGTACTTC. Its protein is CASSPINDAPPGAYEQYF.